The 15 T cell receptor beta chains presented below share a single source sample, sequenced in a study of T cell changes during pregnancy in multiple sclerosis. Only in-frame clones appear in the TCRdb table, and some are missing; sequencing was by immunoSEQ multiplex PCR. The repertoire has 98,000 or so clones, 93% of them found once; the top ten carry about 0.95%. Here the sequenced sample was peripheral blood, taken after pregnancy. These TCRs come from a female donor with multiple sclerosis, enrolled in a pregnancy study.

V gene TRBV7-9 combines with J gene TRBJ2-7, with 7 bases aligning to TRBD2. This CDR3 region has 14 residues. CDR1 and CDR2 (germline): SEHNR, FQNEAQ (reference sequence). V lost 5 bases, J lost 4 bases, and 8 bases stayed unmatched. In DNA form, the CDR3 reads TGTGCCAGCAGCGCCGGGGAGGGGATGTACGAGCAGTACTTC. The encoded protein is CASSAGEGMYEQYF. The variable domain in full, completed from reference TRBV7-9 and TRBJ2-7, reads DTGVSQNPRHKITKRGQNVTFRCDPISEHNRLYWYRQTLGQGPEFLTYFQNEAQLEKSRLLSDRFSAERPKGSFSTLEIQRTEQGDSAMYLCASSAGEGMYEQYFGPGTRLTVT.

As DNA, the CDR3 is TGTGCCTGGAGCAGGGACAGTGGCTCTGGAAACACCATATATTTT. It translates to CAWSRDSGSGNTIYF. This chain joins TRBV30 and TRBJ1-3; 7 bases line up with TRBD1. Germline values: CDR1 GTSNPN, CDR2 SVGIG (reference sequence). The CDR3 has 15 residues. J gave up 0 bases and V 3 bases, and 5 bases lay outside the gene matches.

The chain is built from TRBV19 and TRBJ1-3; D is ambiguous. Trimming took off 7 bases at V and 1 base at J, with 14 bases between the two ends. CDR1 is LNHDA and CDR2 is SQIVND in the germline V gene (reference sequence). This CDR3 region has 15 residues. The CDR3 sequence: CASMHVRGSGNTIYF. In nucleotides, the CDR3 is TGTGCCAGTATGCACGTCAGAGGTTCTGGAAACACCATATATTTT.

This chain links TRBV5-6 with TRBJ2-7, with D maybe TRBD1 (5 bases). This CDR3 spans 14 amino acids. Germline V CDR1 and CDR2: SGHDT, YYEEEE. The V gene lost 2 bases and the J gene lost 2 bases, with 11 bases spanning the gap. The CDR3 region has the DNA TGTGCCAGCAGCTTTGCAGGGAAAACCTACGAGCAGTACTTC. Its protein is CASSFAGKTYEQYF. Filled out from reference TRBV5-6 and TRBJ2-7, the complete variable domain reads DAGVTQSPTHLIKTRGQQVTLRCSPKSGHDTVSWYQQALGQGPQFIFQYYEEEERQRGNFPDRFSGHQFPNYSSELNVNALLLGDSALYLCASSFAGKTYEQYFGPGTRLTVT.

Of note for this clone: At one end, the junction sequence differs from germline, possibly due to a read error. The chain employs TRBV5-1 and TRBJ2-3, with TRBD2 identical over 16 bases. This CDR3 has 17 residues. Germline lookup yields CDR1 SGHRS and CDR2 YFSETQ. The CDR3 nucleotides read TGCGCCAGCAGGTTGGGACTAGCGGGAGGGCAAGCAGATACGCAGTATTTT. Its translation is CASRLGLAGGQADTQYF.

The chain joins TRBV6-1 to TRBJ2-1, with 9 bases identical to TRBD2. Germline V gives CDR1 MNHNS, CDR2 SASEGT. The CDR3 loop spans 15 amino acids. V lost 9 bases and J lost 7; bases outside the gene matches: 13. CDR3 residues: CASLLTGTSKNEQFF. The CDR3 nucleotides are TGTGCCAGTCTGCTGACCGGGACTAGCAAGAATGAGCAGTTCTTC.

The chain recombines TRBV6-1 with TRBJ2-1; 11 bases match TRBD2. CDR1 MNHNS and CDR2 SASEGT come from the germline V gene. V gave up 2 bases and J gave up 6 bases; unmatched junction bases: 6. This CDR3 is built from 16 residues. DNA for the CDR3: TGTGCCAGCAGTGAACTAGCGGGAGGTTCGGGCAATGAGCAGTTCTTC. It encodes CASSELAGGSGNEQFF.

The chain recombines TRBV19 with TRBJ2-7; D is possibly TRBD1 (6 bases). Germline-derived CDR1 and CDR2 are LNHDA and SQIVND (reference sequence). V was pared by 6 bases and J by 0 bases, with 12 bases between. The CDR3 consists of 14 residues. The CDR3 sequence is CASSPSGASYEQYF. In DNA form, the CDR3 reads TGTGCCAGTAGCCCTTCAGGGGCCTCCTACGAGCAGTACTTC.

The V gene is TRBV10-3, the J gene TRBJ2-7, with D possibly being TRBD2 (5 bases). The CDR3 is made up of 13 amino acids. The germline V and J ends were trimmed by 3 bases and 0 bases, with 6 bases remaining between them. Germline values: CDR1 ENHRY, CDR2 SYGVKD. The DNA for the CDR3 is TGTGCCATCAGTGACCGGGACTCCTACGAGCAGTACTTC. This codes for CAISDRDSYEQYF.

The CDR3 loop reads CASSYRAGTFYEQYF. DNA for the CDR3: TGTGCCAGCAGCTACCGAGCCGGGACATTCTACGAGCAGTACTTC. The chain is built from TRBV7-9 and TRBJ2-7; tentative D call: TRBD1 (6 bases). The CDR3 is 15 amino acids. Germline CDR1 SEHNR, CDR2 FQNEAQ (reference sequence). Trimming stripped 4 bases from V and 3 bases from J, with 16 bases between.

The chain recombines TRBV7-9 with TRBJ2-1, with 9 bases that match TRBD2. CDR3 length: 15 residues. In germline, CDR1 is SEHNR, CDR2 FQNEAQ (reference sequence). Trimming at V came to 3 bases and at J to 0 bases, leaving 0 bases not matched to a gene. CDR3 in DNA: TGTGCCAGCAGCTTTAGCGGGAGCTCCTACAATGAGCAGTTCTTC. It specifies CASSFSGSSYNEQFF.

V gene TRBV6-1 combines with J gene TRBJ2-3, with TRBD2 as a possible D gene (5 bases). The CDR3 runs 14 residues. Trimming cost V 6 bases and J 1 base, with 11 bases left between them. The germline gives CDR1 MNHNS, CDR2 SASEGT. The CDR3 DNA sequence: TGTGCCAGCAGCGGGGAGCCCGGCACAGATACGCAGTATTTT. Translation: CASSGEPGTDTQYF.

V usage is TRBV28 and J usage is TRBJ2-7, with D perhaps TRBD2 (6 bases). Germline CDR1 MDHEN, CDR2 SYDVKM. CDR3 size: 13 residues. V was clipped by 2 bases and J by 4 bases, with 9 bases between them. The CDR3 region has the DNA TGTGCCAGCAGTTTAAGAGGGACTTACGAGCAGTACTTC. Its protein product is CASSLRGTYEQYF.

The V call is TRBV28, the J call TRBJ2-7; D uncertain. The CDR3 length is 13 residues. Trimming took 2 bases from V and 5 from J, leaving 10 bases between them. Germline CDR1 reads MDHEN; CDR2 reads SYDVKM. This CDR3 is CASSLGSPNEQYF. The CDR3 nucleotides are TGTGCCAGCAGTTTAGGCAGTCCCAACGAGCAGTACTTC.

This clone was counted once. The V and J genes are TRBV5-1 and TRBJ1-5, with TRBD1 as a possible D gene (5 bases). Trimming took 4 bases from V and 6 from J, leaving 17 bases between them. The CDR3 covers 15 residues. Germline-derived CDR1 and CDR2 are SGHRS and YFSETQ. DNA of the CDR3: TGCGCCAGCAGCGCCACGGGGGACTACCCTCAGCCCCAGCATTTT. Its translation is CASSATGDYPQPQHF.